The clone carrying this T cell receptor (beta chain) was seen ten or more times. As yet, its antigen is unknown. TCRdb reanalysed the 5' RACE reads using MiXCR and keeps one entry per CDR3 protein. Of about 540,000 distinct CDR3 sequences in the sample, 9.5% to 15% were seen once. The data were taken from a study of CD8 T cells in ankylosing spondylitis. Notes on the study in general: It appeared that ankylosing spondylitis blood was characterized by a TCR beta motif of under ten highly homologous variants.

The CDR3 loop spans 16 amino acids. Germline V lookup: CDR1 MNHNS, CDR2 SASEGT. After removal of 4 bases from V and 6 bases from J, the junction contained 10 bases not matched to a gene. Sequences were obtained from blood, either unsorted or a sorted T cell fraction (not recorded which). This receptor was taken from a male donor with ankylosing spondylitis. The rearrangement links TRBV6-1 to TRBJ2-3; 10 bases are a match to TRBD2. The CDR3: CASSVGRTSGWDTQYF. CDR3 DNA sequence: TGTGCCAGCAGTGTCGGTAGGACTAGCGGATGGGATACGCAGTATTTT.